This T cell receptor (beta chain) came from a study of T cell changes during pregnancy in multiple sclerosis (dated by TCRdb to about 2019). Study-level background: Changes in the T cell repertoire over the course of pregnancy were examined in this study in women with multiple sclerosis.

The CDR3, cysteine through phenylalanine, is 15 amino acids long. Only the CDR3 region is kept as DNA, spanning 45 bases read in frame from base 1. From a lookup of the germline V gene, CDR1 and CDR2 are LGHNA and YNFKEQ. V sheds 1 base and J sheds 3 bases, leaving 13 bases between their ends. This clone was counted between two and nine times. No cognate antigen has been identified for it. There are no base qualities to consult, and no much larger clone falls within one base. Receptor amplification or capture employed the immunoSEQ multiplex PCR assay. TCRdb retrieved this table from immuneACCESS and kept in-frame rearrangements only. Not all clones are present; in checked studies, unresolved V genes account for under half, and no reason is known for the remainder. This sample lists 95,000 to 100,000 clones; 92% were detected once. Clones ranked in the top ten supply roughly 2.1% of the sample.

The sample in question was peripheral blood, obtained after pregnancy. The chain was built from TRBV4-2 and TRBJ2-7; perhaps TRBD2 is the D gene, with 6 bases matching. The sequence was obtained from a female donor in good health, enrolled as a control in a pregnancy study. Read as DNA, the sequence is TGTGCCAGCAGCCAAGGAGAGGAGGGTGGCTACGAGCAGTACTTC. The resulting protein is CASSQGEEGGYEQYF.